This T cell receptor (beta chain) appears in the sequencing data of a study of cytomegalovirus exposure and HLA in healthy donors. Study-level results: Association of 16,951 TCR beta sequences with HLA alleles was found at 0.05 false discovery rate in a later analysis.

In the PCR, 60 Vbeta and 13 Jbeta primers were used. The repertoire was sequenced with immunoSEQ multiplex PCR; TCRdb's copy has only in-frame clones and lacks some. The table shows 130,000 to 150,000 clones, with 73% occurring only once. On this clone itself: What it recognizes is unknown.

V gave up 5 bases and J gave up 3 bases; unmatched junction bases: 7. CDR3 size: 14 residues. Germline CDR1 reads SGHDT; CDR2 reads YYEEEE. The chain uses TRBV5-6 and TRBJ1-1, with 7 bases identical to TRBD1. The sequence was obtained from a human donor in good health. The sequencing sample was made of PBMCs. Here the CDR3 DNA reads TGTGCCAGCAGAACGACAGGGTTCGACACTGAAGCTTTCTTT. Amino acids: CASRTTGFDTEAFF.